These 3 T cell receptor beta chains were sequenced from one sample in a study of blood T cell repertoires in COVID-19. The repertoire was sequenced with immunoSEQ multiplex PCR; TCRdb's copy has only in-frame clones and lacks some. The sample has hundreds of thousands of clones; under 90% are singletons. Sequenced sample: PBMCs or T cells enriched from blood (not recorded which). All receptors derive from a young woman with acute COVID-19.

The CDR3 loop is CASSPRGNTEAFF. The DNA of the CDR3 is TGTGCCAGCAGCCCCCGAGGGAACACTGAAGCTTTCTTT. The rearrangement links TRBV9 to TRBJ1-1, with D hard to call. Germline V CDR1 and CDR2: SGDLS, YYNGEE. Trimming stripped 4 bases from V and 1 base from J, with 8 bases between. The CDR3 runs 13 residues.

This rearrangement joins TRBV30 to TRBJ2-3; D not certain. The CDR3 has 13 residues. Trimming shortened V by 2 bases and J by 0 bases, and 6 bases separated the two germline ends. Germline V CDR1 and CDR2: GTSNPN, SVGIG (reference sequence). The CDR3 coding sequence is TGTGCCTGGAGTACTCTCAGCACAGATACGCAGTATTTT. This translates into CAWSTLSTDTQYF.

The V call is TRBV7-8, the J call TRBJ2-1; TRBD2 agrees at 7 bases. The CDR3 runs 14 residues. The germline V gene has CDR1 SGHVS and CDR2 FQNEAQ. Trimming took 4 bases from V and 2 from J; bases not matched to a gene: 2. The CDR3 DNA is TGTGCCAGCAGCTCGGGGGGAACCTACAATGAGCAGTTCTTC. This encodes CASSSGGTYNEQFF.